This T cell receptor beta chain comes out of a study of CD8 T cells in ankylosing spondylitis. Study-level points and caveats: With a CD8+ phenotype, disease-linked clones were relatively rare in peripheral blood. What seemed typical of ankylosing spondylitis blood was a TCR beta motif built from 8 or 9 highly homologous variants.

A single record per CDR3 protein comes from TCRdb applying MiXCR to the 5' RACE reads. Altogether fewer than 400,000 distinct CDR3 sequences are present, under 25% being singletons, with the ten largest covering 16%. This clonotype was counted between two and nine times. The target antigen is unknown. CDR1 is SGHRS and CDR2 is YFSETQ in the germline V gene. V shed 0 bases and J shed 1 base, with 11 bases lying between them. This CDR3 is built from 16 residues. The sequence derives from a male donor with ankylosing spondylitis. The specimen sequenced was blood, either unsorted or a sorted T cell fraction (not recorded which). The genes are TRBV5-1 and TRBJ2-4; D perhaps matches TRBD2 (5 bases). The DNA of the CDR3 is TGCGCCAGCAGCTTGGGGCCTGGGGAGGCCAAAAACATTCAGTACTTC. Translating it yields CASSLGPGEAKNIQYF.